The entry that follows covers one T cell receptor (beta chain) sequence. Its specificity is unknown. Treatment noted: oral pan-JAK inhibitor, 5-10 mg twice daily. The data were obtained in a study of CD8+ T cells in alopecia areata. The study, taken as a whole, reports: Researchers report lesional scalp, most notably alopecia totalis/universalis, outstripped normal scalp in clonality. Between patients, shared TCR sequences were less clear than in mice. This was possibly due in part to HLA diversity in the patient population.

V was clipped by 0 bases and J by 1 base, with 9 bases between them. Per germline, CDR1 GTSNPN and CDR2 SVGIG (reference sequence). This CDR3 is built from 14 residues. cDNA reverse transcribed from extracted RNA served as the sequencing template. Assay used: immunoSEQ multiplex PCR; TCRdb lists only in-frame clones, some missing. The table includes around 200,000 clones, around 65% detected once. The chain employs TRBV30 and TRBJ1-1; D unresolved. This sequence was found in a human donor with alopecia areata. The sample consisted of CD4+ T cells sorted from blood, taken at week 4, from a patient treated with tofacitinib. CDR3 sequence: CAWSVGVANTEAFF. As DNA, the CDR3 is TGTGCCTGGAGTGTTGGGGTTGCGAACACTGAAGCTTTCTTT.